Listed here are 31 T cell receptor beta chains from one sample, sequenced in a study of cytomegalovirus exposure and HLA in healthy donors. The PCR contained 60 Vbeta and 13 Jbeta primers. Only in-frame clones appear in the TCRdb table, and some are missing; sequencing was by immunoSEQ multiplex PCR. Here the sample spans under 130,000 clones, roughly 80% being singletons. Sequencing was done on a sample of PBMCs. The receptor set was obtained from a man aged 30 to 45 in good health and CMV-seropositive.

The chain employs TRBV7-9 and TRBJ1-2, with no clear D. V was cut by 4 bases and J by 4 bases, with 10 bases left in between. This CDR3 has 13 amino acids. From germline, CDR1 is SEHNR and CDR2 FQNEAQ (reference sequence). The CDR3 sequence is CASSSEGTYGYTF. The DNA for the CDR3 is TGTGCCAGCAGCTCGGAGGGTACCTATGGCTACACCTTC.

This sequence joins TRBV6-1 and TRBJ2-5; D not certain. Gene TRBJ2-7 matches the end of the DNA better, so the J call may be wrong. CDR3 length equals 12 residues. The V gene's germline CDR1 is MNHNS and CDR2 SASEGT. This CDR3 reads CASPSGFNEQYF. The CDR3 DNA reads TGTGCCAGCCCCTCGGGTTTCAACGAGCAGTACTTC.

Concerning this clone: No conserved phenylalanine or tryptophan is present at the end of the CDR3, so a read error is the likely explanation. It is unclear where the CDR3 begins or ends on the DNA, so no DNA is shown, and the CDR3 is as TCRdb lists it. This rearrangement joins TRBV10-3 to TRBJ2-7; TRBD1 is the table's D call, not checked against the DNA. Germline V gene sequence: CDR1 ENHRY, CDR2 SYGVKD. A total of 11 residues make up the CDR3, ends included. The CDR3 sequence: CAIRGQGATGR.

This rearrangement joins TRBV10-1 to TRBJ2-1; D ambiguous. V was pared by 0 bases and J by 9 bases, with 9 bases between. Germline lookup yields CDR1 WNHNN and CDR2 SYGVQD (reference sequence). The CDR3 has 13 residues. The chain's CDR3 is CASSESRLGEQFF. The DNA for the CDR3 is TGCGCCAGCAGTGAGTCTCGACTCGGTGAGCAGTTCTTC.

V usage is TRBV29-1 and J usage is TRBJ2-3, with D tentatively TRBD2 (6 bases). V was pared by 6 bases and J by 2 bases, with 15 bases between. This CDR3 region has 14 residues. Germline assignment: CDR1 SQVTM and CDR2 ANQGSEA. The CDR3 DNA reads TGCAGCGTCGGGGACTTCTCCTACACAGATACGCAGTATTTT. It yields the protein CSVGDFSYTDTQYF.

This rearrangement joins TRBV4-1 to TRBJ2-1; 10 bases agree with TRBD2. V shed 0 bases, J shed 6 bases, and the junction held 5 bases outside the gene matches. Germline CDR1 and CDR2: MGHRA and YSYEKL. The CDR3 runs 16 residues. The CDR3: CASSQDASGGGNEQFF. In DNA, the CDR3 is TGCGCCAGCAGCCAAGATGCCAGCGGGGGGGGCAATGAGCAGTTCTTC.

The V and J genes are TRBV5-1 and TRBJ2-7; D possibly corresponds to TRBD2 (5 bases). Germline V CDR1 and CDR2: SGHRS, YFSETQ. The CDR3 totals 14 residues. V lost 4 bases to trimming and J lost 2 bases, with 13 bases between them. The CDR3 sequence: CASSLRGGPYEQYF. Written as DNA, the CDR3 is TGCGCCAGCAGCCTGCGTGGCGGGCCCTACGAGCAGTACTTC. Full variable domain (missing parts from reference TRBV5-1 and TRBJ2-7): KAGVTQTPRYLIKTRGQQVTLSCSPISGHRSVSWYQQTPGQGLQFLFEYFSETQRNKGNFPGRFSGRQFSNSRSEMNVSTLELGDSALYLCASSLRGGPYEQYFGPGTRLTVT.

The chain employs TRBV4-1 and TRBJ1-5; TRBD1 aligns across 9 bases. V was clipped by 4 bases and J by 5 bases; unmatched bases: 15. CDR1 and CDR2 (germline): MGHRA, YSYEKL. The CDR3 contains 18 residues. The CDR3 reads CASSRERTGVRYDQPQHF. DNA for the CDR3: TGCGCCAGCAGCCGGGAAAGGACAGGGGTTCGATACGATCAGCCCCAGCATTTT.

This clone showed up just once. Additional DNA sequences in this sample encode the identical CDR3. The V call is TRBV19, the J call TRBJ2-5, with a possible D match to TRBD2 (7 bases). V lost 0 bases and J 1 base, leaving 9 bases between the germline ends. The CDR3 totals 15 residues. Germline V gene lookup returns CDR1 LNHDA and CDR2 SQIVND (reference sequence). The CDR3 DNA reads TGTGCCAGTAGTATAGAGCGGGGGCGCCAAGAGACCCAGTACTTC. Translating it yields CASSIERGRQETQYF.

The genes are TRBV18 and TRBJ2-5; D not certain. Germline V gene data show CDR1 as KGHSH and CDR2 as LQKENI. The CDR3 is 14 residues long. Trimming took off 4 bases at V and 0 bases at J, with 9 bases between the two ends. DNA of the CDR3: TGTGCCAGCTCACAACAGAACTACCAAGAGACCCAGTACTTC. Protein product: CASSQQNYQETQYF.

V is TRBV19 and J is TRBJ2-3, with 9 bases aligning to TRBD1. Germline trimming cut 6 bases from V and 3 bases from J; bases unmatched to any gene: 7. CDR1 and CDR2 from the germline V gene are LNHDA and SQIVND (reference sequence). There are 15 residues in the CDR3. The CDR3 reads CASSRQGVRTDTQYF. CDR3 in DNA: TGTGCCAGTAGCCGACAGGGGGTTAGGACAGATACGCAGTATTTT.

This clone was seen a handful of times. The chain carries TRBV7-9 and TRBJ1-3; TRBD1 matches 7 bases. After removal of 5 bases from V and 4 bases from J, the junction contained 8 bases not matched to a gene. There are 15 residues in the CDR3. Germline V gene sequence: CDR1 SEHNR, CDR2 FQNEAQ (reference sequence). The CDR3 loop reads CASSPTGSLGNTIYF. The CDR3, as DNA: TGTGCCAGCAGCCCGACAGGGTCTTTAGGAAACACCATATATTTT.

V gene TRBV11-3 combines with J gene TRBJ1-4; 9 bases are a match to TRBD1. The CDR3 is 15 residues long. Losses at the gene ends were 7 bases for V and 7 bases for J; bases not matched to a gene: 10. Germline CDR1 SGHNT, CDR2 YENEEA. CDR3 DNA sequence: TGTGCCAGCATCAGGACAGGGGCGGAAGGTGAAAAACTGTTTTTT. This gives the protein CASIRTGAEGEKLFF.

The rearrangement uses TRBV5-1 and TRBJ1-1, with D perhaps matching TRBD1 (5 bases). Germline lookup yields CDR1 SGHRS and CDR2 YFSETQ. The V end lost 5 bases, the J end lost 1 base, and 9 bases lay between the germline ends. The CDR3 loop spans 13 amino acids. The CDR3: CASRTDGNTEAFF. The CDR3 bases are TGCGCCAGCAGGACAGATGGGAACACTGAAGCTTTCTTT.

A single count supports this clone. The CDR3 nucleotides are TGTGCCAGCAGTCAAGGGAGAGATCAGCCCCAGCATTTT. It is translated as CASSQGRDQPQHF. The V call is TRBV7-6, the J call TRBJ1-5; D remains unclear. Germline V CDR1 and CDR2: SGHVS, FNYEAQ. The V and J ends lost 6 bases and 5 bases respectively, with 11 bases between them. The CDR3 consists of 13 residues.

V is TRBV28 and J is TRBJ1-6; 7 nucleotides agree with TRBD1. Germline V CDR1 and CDR2: MDHEN, SYDVKM. This CDR3 is 16 amino acids long. After removal of 7 bases from V and 0 bases from J, the junction contained 6 bases not matched to a gene. This CDR3 is CASTPGGSSYNSPLHF. The CDR3 DNA sequence: TGTGCCAGCACCCCAGGGGGGAGCTCCTATAATTCACCCCTCCACTTT.

The chain combines TRBV6-6 with TRBJ2-4; possibly TRBD1 for D (7 bases). Germline CDR1 and CDR2: MNHNY and SVGAGI (reference sequence). CDR3 length: 14 amino acids. V shed 8 bases and J shed 12 bases, with 23 bases lying between them. The CDR3 here is CASSTGDRDSCQYF. The CDR3, as DNA: TGTGCCAGCTCCACCGGCGACAGGGACTCCTGTCAGTACTTC.

This clone has just one count. J is TRBJ2-5 and V is TRBV9; the D gene is possibly TRBD1 (6 bases). Judging by the DNA end, TRBJ2-7 fits better; the J call may be wrong. Germline V gene sequence: CDR1 SGDLS, CDR2 YYNGEE. The CDR3 is 14 amino acids. CDR3 DNA: TGTGCCAGCAGCGTAGCGTACAGGGCAAGCGAGCAGTACTTC. Translated: CASSVAYRASEQYF.

This chain connects TRBV18 to TRBJ1-6; no clear D. CDR1 is KGHSH, CDR2 LQKENI, per germline. The CDR3 length is 16 residues. Trimming removed 2 bases from V and 8 bases from J, with 16 bases in between. Written as DNA, the CDR3 is TGTGCCAGCTCACCATTTGATCCCCGAGTAGATTCACCCCTCCACTTT. Translation gives CASSPFDPRVDSPLHF.

The chain uses TRBV7-2 and TRBJ2-1; tentatively, D is TRBD1 (6 bases). The CDR3 length is 15 residues. V was cut by 5 bases and J by 4 bases, with 15 bases left in between. The germline gives CDR1 SGHTA, CDR2 FQGNSA. The CDR3 DNA follows: TGTGCCAGCAGCCCTGGACGGGACACTTACAATGAGCAGTTCTTC. It yields the protein CASSPGRDTYNEQFF.

The V and J genes are TRBV13 and TRBJ1-5; 8 bases match TRBD1. The CDR3 has 16 amino acids. V lost 6 bases to trimming and J lost 2 bases; unmatched junction nucleotides: 9. Germline CDR1 PRHDT, CDR2 FYEKMQ (reference sequence). CDR3 sequence reads: CASRLSGQGGNQPQHF. The CDR3 region has the DNA TGTGCCAGCAGACTCTCCGGACAGGGCGGCAATCAGCCCCAGCATTTT.

CDR3 sequence (DNA): TGTGCCAGCAGTACCACAGGGAATTCACCCCTCCACTTT. It specifies CASSTTGNSPLHF. The chain uses TRBV6-5 and TRBJ1-6; D perhaps matches TRBD1 (6 bases). The CDR3 is 13 amino acids. Germline assignment: CDR1 MNHEY and CDR2 SVGAGI. V lost 5 bases, J lost 7 bases, and 9 bases lay in between.

The chain joins TRBV5-4 to TRBJ1-1; 8 bases are shared with TRBD1. The J segment lost 1 base and the V segment lost 3 bases, leaving 8 bases of the junction unmatched. Germline lookup yields CDR1 SGHNT and CDR2 YYREEE (reference sequence). This CDR3 comprises 16 residues. Here the CDR3 reads CASSWRGTGPNTEAFF. The DNA of the CDR3 is TGTGCCAGCAGCTGGAGGGGGACAGGCCCGAACACTGAAGCTTTCTTT. The complete variable domain, with remaining parts taken from reference TRBV5-4 and TRBJ1-1, reads ETGVTQSPTHLIKTRGQQVTLRCSSQSGHNTVSWYQQALGQGPQFIFQYYREEENGRGNFPPRFSGLQFPNYSSELNVNALELDDSALYLCASSWRGTGPNTEAFFGQGTRLTVV.

The chain employs TRBV6-5 and TRBJ1-6, with D perhaps TRBD1 (5 bases). This CDR3 has 13 residues. CDR1 is MNHEY, CDR2 SVGAGI, per germline. The V and J ends lost 7 bases and 14 bases respectively, with 18 bases between them. As DNA, the CDR3 is TGTGCCAGCACCCGACGGTGGGGCCGGGCCCTCCACTTT. Its translation is CASTRRWGRALHF.

J is TRBJ1-1 and V is TRBV28, with a tentative D call TRBD1 (5 bases). V was shortened by 2 bases and J by 3 bases, with 13 bases between the two germline ends. CDR1 MDHEN and CDR2 SYDVKM come from the germline V gene. The CDR3 totals 15 residues. CDR3 sequence (DNA): TGTGCCAGCAGTTTACGGGGGGGAGGGTACACTGAAGCTTTCTTT. Amino acids: CASSLRGGGYTEAFF.

On this clone itself: One end of the junction varies from germline; a read error may be responsible. The rearrangement uses TRBV7-7 and TRBJ2-2; 10 positions match TRBD1. The CDR3 contains 14 residues. Per the germline V gene, CDR1 is SSHAT and CDR2 is FNYEAQ (reference sequence). The CDR3 DNA is TGTGCTAGCAGCCTGGACAGGGGGAACGGGGAGCTGTTTTTT. This codes for CASSLDRGNGELFF.

This rearrangement joins TRBV28 to TRBJ2-6; 7 positions match TRBD1. V lost 4 bases to trimming and J lost 1 base; unmatched junction nucleotides: 1. Germline-derived CDR1 and CDR2 are MDHEN and SYDVKM. This CDR3 comprises 15 residues. CDR3: CASSYRGSGANVLTF. The CDR3 DNA is TGTGCCAGCAGTTACAGGGGATCTGGGGCCAACGTCCTGACTTTC.

This clone was detected once. The V and J genes are TRBV5-6 and TRBJ2-3, with D tentatively TRBD2 (6 bases). The germline V gene has CDR1 SGHDT and CDR2 YYEEEE. Trimming left V 2 bases short and J 1 base short, with 11 bases between. The CDR3 totals 15 residues. CDR3 sequence (DNA): TGTGCCAGCAGCTTTGATATAGCGGGCACAGATACGCAGTATTTT. Protein product: CASSFDIAGTDTQYF.

The V gene is TRBV29-1, the J gene TRBJ2-7; the match to TRBD1 covers 8 bases. The CDR3 totals 13 residues. The germline V gene encodes CDR1 SQVTM and CDR2 ANQGSEA. J gave up 3 bases and V 4 bases, and 5 bases lay outside the gene matches. The CDR3 sequence is CSVGRGQGYEQYF. The CDR3 coding sequence is TGCAGCGTTGGCCGCGGACAGGGCTACGAGCAGTACTTC.

The chain uses TRBV29-1 and TRBJ1-1; D not resolved. Trimming cost V 8 bases and J 0 bases, with 10 bases left between them. The CDR3 consists of 12 residues. Germline V gene data show CDR1 as SQVTM and CDR2 as ANQGSEA. The CDR3 region is CSLSPMNTEAFF. Here the CDR3 DNA reads TGCAGCCTAAGCCCGATGAACACTGAAGCTTTCTTT. Filled out from reference TRBV29-1 and TRBJ1-1, the complete variable domain reads SAVISQKPSRDICQRGTSLTIQCQVDSQVTMMFWYRQQPGQSLTLIATANQGSEATYESGFVIDKFPISRPNLTFSTLTVSNMSPEDSSIYLCSLSPMNTEAFFGQGTRLTVV.

The rearrangement links TRBV5-1 to TRBJ2-2; tentative D call: TRBD2 (6 bases). Trimming took off 4 bases at V and 0 bases at J, with 10 bases between the two ends. The germline CDR1 and CDR2 sequences are SGHRS and YFSETQ. The CDR3 totals 15 residues. The DNA for the CDR3 is TGCGCCAGCAGCCCCGGGGGAACGAACACCGGGGAGCTGTTTTTT. Residues: CASSPGGTNTGELFF.